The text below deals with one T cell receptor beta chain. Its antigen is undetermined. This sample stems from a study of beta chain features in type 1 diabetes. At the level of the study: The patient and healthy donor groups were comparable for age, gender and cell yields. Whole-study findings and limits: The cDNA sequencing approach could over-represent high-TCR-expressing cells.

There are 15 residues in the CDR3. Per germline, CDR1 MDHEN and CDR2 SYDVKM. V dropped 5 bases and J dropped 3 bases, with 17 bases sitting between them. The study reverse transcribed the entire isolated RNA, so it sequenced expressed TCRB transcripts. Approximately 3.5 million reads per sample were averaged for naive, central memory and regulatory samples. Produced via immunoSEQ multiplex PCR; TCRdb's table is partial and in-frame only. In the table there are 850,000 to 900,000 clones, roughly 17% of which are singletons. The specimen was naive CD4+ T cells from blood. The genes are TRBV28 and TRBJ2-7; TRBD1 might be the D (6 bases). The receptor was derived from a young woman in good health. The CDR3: CASSQQGRSVYEQYF. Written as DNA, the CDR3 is TGTGCCAGCAGTCAACAGGGTAGGTCCGTCTACGAGCAGTACTTC.